This record concerns one T cell receptor (beta chain) sequence. Assay: immunoSEQ multiplex PCR; the TCRdb copy retains only in-frame clones and omits some. Of 52,000 or so clones in the sample, about 87% were seen once. This CDR3 spans 16 amino acids. Trimming shortened V by 2 bases and J by 0 bases, and 11 bases separated the two germline ends. Germline CDR1 is MDHEN and CDR2 is SYDVKM. These data originate in a study of T cell changes during pregnancy in multiple sclerosis. This rearrangement joins TRBV28 to TRBJ1-3; weak D call: TRBD1 (5 bases). The TCR sequence derives from a female donor with multiple sclerosis, enrolled in a pregnancy study. This sample comprised CD4+ T cells from peripheral blood mononuclear cells, obtained in the first trimester of pregnancy. CDR3 residues: CASSLGGVISGNTIYF. As DNA, the CDR3 is TGTGCCAGCAGTTTAGGAGGGGTCATCTCTGGAAACACCATATATTTT. The full variable domain, with the rest looked up from reference TRBV28 and TRBJ1-3, is DVKVTQSSRYLVKRTGEKVFLECVQDMDHENMFWYRQDPGLGLRLIYFSYDVKMKEKGDIPEGYSVSREKKERFSLILESASTNQTSMYLCASSLGGVISGNTIYFGEGSWLTVV.